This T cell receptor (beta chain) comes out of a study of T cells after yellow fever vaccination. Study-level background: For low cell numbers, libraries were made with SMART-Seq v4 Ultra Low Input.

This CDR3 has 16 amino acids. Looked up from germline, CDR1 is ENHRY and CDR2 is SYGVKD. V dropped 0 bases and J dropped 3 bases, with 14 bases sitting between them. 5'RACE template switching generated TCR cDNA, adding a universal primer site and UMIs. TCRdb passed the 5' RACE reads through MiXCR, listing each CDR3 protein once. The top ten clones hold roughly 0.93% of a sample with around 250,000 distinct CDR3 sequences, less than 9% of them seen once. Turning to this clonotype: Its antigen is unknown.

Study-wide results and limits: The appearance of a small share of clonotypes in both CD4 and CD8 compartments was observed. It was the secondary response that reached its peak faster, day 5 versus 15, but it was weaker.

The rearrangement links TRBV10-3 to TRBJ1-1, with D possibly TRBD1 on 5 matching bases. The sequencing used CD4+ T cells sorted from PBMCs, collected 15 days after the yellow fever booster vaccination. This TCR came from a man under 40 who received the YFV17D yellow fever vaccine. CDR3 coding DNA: TGTGCCATCAGTGAGTCGAAGCGGCAGGGTCACACTGAAGCTTTCTTT. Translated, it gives CAISESKRQGHTEAFF.